These T cell receptor beta chains were read from a single sample in a study of neurological immune-mediated disorders. TCRdb itself ran the 5' RACE reads through MiXCR, one entry per CDR3 protein. The sample lists approximately 50,000 distinct CDR3 sequences; approximately 10% were seen once. Specimen: PBMCs. The receptors shown here come from a man between 65 and 85 years old with HTLV-1-associated myelopathy (HAM/TSP). Each CDR3 is given with its conserved first and last residue. Each record gives: clone size, V gene, D gene, J gene, CDR3 protein, CDR3 DNA. The D gene is left open where the match is weak. Part of the rows lack a size; the others show once, few, many or a class for expanded clones.

many	TRBV13	TRBD2	TRBJ2-7	CASSLGTSGPLDEQYF	TGTGCCAGCAGCTTAGGGACTAGCGGTCCCTTGGACGAGCAGTACTTC
many	TRBV7-3	-	TRBJ2-3	CASSFVYTDTQYF	TGTGCCAGCAGCTTCGTCTACACAGATACGCAGTATTTT
many	TRBV5-4	-	TRBJ2-7	CASSPGPRSHEQYF	TGTGCCAGCAGCCCCGGACCGAGATCCCACGAGCAGTACTTC
many	TRBV12-3/TRBV12-4	TRBD1	TRBJ2-1	CASSSRDSSYNEQFF	TGTGCCAGCAGTTCTCGGGACAGCTCCTACAATGAGCAGTTCTTC
-	TRBV18	-	TRBJ2-5	CASSRGDQETQYF	TGTGCCAGCTCACGGGGCGACCAAGAGACCCAGTACTTC
many	TRBV9	TRBD2	TRBJ2-1	CASSVVSGRGGEQFF	TGTGCCAGCAGCGTAGTTTCCGGGAGGGGGGGTGAGCAGTTCTTC
-	TRBV24-1	TRBD1	TRBJ1-5	CASDPGTGHQPQHF	TGTGCCAGTGACCCCGGGACAGGGCATCAGCCCCAGCATTTT
many	TRBV20-1	-	TRBJ2-6	CSASAQKTGANVLTF	TGCAGTGCTTCGGCCCAGAAAACTGGGGCCAACGTCCTGACTTTC
many	TRBV20-1	TRBD2	TRBJ2-7	CSAWTTSGMYEQYF	TGCAGTGCTTGGACGACTAGCGGGATGTACGAGCAGTACTTC
many	TRBV7-2	-	TRBJ1-2	CASSLSSQGNYGYTF	TGTGCCAGCAGCTTATCCTCCCAGGGGAACTATGGCTACACCTTC
many	TRBV28	-	TRBJ2-4	CASSPKGLAKNIQYF	TGTGCCAGCAGCCCCAAGGGACTAGCCAAAAACATTCAGTACTTC
many	TRBV12-3/TRBV12-4	-	TRBJ2-7	CASSLAGGPFEQYF	TGTGCCAGCAGTTTAGCGGGAGGCCCTTTCGAGCAGTACTTC
large	TRBV20-1	-	TRBJ2-2	CSARERASTWELFF	TGCAGTGCTAGAGAGAGAGCGAGCACATGGGAGCTGTTTTTT
once	TRBV12-2	-	TRBJ2-7	CASRTGIPLSPSSYEQYF	TGTGCAAGTCGAACCGGGATTCCCCTTAGCCCCAGCTCCTACGAGCAGTACTTC
many	TRBV7-2	-	TRBJ2-7	CASSSSERPYEQYF	TGTGCCAGCAGCTCTAGCGAGCGGCCCTACGAGCAGTACTTC
many	TRBV18	-	TRBJ2-3	CASSPPRSTDTQYF	TGTGCCAGCTCACCCCCGAGGAGTACCGATACGCAGTATTTT
few	TRBV7-2	-	TRBJ2-1	CASSLTNEQFF	TGTGCCAGCAGCTTAACGAATGAGCAGTTCTTC
-	TRBV12-3/TRBV12-4	TRBD2	TRBJ2-5	CASSFIAGGTETQYF	TGTGCCAGCAGTTTCATAGCGGGAGGTACGGAGACCCAGTACTTC
many	TRBV20-1	TRBD2	TRBJ2-3	CSAGPKSGGRYDTQYF	TGCAGTGCTGGTCCTAAGTCGGGAGGGAGGTACGATACGCAGTATTTT
many	TRBV9	-	TRBJ2-7	CASSVETDSEQYF	TGTGCCAGCAGCGTAGAGACAGACTCCGAGCAGTACTTC
many	TRBV18	-	TRBJ1-1	CASSQDVGFEAFF	TGTGCCAGCTCACAAGACGTTGGCTTTGAAGCTTTCTTT
many	TRBV20-1	-	TRBJ2-3	CSATSGDGTDTQYF	TGCAGTGCCACCTCGGGGGATGGCACAGATACGCAGTATTTT
many	TRBV20-1	TRBD2	TRBJ2-1	CSASPAGVADEQFF	TGCAGTGCTAGCCCAGCGGGAGTCGCCGATGAGCAGTTCTTC
many	TRBV25-1	-	TRBJ1-6	CASNEGGSPLHF	TGTGCCAGCAATGAAGGTGGTTCACCCCTCCACTTT
many	TRBV7-2	-	TRBJ2-2	CASSLETGVRTGELFF	TGTGCCAGCAGCTTAGAAACAGGAGTTAGGACCGGGGAGCTGTTTTTT
many	TRBV4-1	-	TRBJ1-4	CASSQDSRMYEKLFF	TGCGCCAGCAGCCAAGACTCGAGGATGTATGAAAAACTGTTTTTT
many	TRBV7-9	-	TRBJ2-7	CASSLNAEQYF	TGTGCCAGCAGCTTAAACGCCGAGCAGTACTTC